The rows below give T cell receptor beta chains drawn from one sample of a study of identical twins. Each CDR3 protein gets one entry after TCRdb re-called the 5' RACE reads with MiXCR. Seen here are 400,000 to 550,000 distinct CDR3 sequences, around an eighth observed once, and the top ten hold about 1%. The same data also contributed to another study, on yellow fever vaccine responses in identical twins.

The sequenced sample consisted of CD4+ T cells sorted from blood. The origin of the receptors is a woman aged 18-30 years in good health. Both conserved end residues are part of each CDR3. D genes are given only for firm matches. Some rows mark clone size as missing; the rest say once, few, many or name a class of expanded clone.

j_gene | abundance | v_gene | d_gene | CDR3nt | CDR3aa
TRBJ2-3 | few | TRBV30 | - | TGTGCCTGGAGTGTCCCAACAGGGCACACAGATACGCAGTATTTT | CAWSVPTGHTDTQYF
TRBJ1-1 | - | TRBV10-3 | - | TGTGCCATCAGTGAGTCCCTATTGGGGGATGAAACCAACACTGAAGCTTTCTTT | CAISESLLGDETNTEAFF
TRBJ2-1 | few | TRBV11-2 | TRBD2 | TGTGCCAGCAGTCACAAAACAGCGGGGTCCTACAATGAGCAGTTCTTC | CASSHKTAGSYNEQFF
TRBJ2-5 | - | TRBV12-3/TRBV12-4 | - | TGTGCCAGCAGCCAAGGACAGAAAGAGACCCAGTACTTC | CASSQGQKETQYF
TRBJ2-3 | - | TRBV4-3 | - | TGCGCCAGCAGCCAAGATCCAAGTACGCGGGATACGCAGTATTTT | CASSQDPSTRDTQYF
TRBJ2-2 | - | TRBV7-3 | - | TGTGCCAGCAGAGCCGGGGTTCTTAACACCGGGGAGCTGTTTTTT | CASRAGVLNTGELFF
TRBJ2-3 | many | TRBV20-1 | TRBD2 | TGCAGTGCTATGACTAGCGGGAGGTTAGATACGCAGTATTTT | CSAMTSGRLDTQYF
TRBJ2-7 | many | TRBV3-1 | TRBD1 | TGTGCCAGCAGCCAACCGGGACAGGGGGCCCACGAGCAGTACTTC | CASSQPGQGAHEQYF
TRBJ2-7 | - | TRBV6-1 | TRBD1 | TGTGCCAGCAAAGAGGCGGGACAGGGGTCCTACGAGCAGTACTTC | CASKEAGQGSYEQYF
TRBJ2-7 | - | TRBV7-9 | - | TGTGCCAGCAGCTTAGTCGGGAACTCCTCCTACGAGCAGTACTTC | CASSLVGNSSYEQYF
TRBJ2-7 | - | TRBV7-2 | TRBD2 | TGTGCCAGCAGCCTTGCAGCACCGGGAGGTACGCACGAGCAGTACTTC | CASSLAAPGGTHEQYF
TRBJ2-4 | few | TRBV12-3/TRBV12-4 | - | TGTGCCAGCAGTTTTGGGCCTCCGAATAGGAACATTCAGTACTTC | CASSFGPPNRNIQYF
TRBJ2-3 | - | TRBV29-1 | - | TGCAGCGTTGTTACACTTAGCACAGATACGCTGTATTTT | CSVVTLSTDTLYF
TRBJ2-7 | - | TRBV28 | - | TGTGCCAGCAGGACACAAGTAAAGGTGGGAGCTCCCTACGAGCAGTACTTC | CASRTQVKVGAPYEQYF
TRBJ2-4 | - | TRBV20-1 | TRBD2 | TGCAGTGCTAGAGGAGCGGGATTAGCCAAAAACATTCAGTACTTC | CSARGAGLAKNIQYF
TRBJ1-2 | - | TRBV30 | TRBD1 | TGTGCCTGGACAGGGGGCGGGGGCTACACCTTC | CAWTGGGGYTF
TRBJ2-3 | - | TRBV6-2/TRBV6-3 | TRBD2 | TGTGCCAGCAAATCCCGAACACTAGCGGGAGATTTAGATACGCAGTATTTT | CASKSRTLAGDLDTQYF
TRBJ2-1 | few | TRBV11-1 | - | TGTGCCAGCAGGACTTATGAGGGACATTCAAGCTCCTACAATGAGCAGTTCTTC | CASRTYEGHSSSYNEQFF
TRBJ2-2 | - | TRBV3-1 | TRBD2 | TGTGCCAGCAGTGCTTGGCGGGGGGACACCGGGGAGCTGTTTTTT | CASSAWRGDTGELFF
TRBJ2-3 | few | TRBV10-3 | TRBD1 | TGTGCCACGACAGGGGAAGATACGCAGTATTTT | CATTGEDTQYF
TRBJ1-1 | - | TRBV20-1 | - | TGCAGTGCCCGCCCCGTGGTGAACACTGAAGCTTTCTTT | CSARPVVNTEAFF
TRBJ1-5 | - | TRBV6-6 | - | TGTGCCAGCAGTTATTCCGGGGTTCAGCCCCAGCATTTT | CASSYSGVQPQHF
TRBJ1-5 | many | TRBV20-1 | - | TGCAGTGCTAGAGATTCGAGAGGGGGAAGCAATCAGCCCCAGCATTTT | CSARDSRGGSNQPQHF
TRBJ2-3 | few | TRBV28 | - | TGTGCCAGCAGTTGGGTGGGGGCTAGCACAGATACGCAGTATTTT | CASSWVGASTDTQYF
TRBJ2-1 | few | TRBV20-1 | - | TGCAGTGCTAGAGATCAGTTCTCCTACAATGAGCAGTTCTTC | CSARDQFSYNEQFF
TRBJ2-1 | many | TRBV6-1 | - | TGTGCCAGCCTGAAGGGGGGGGGCGACAATGAGCAGTTCTTC | CASLKGGGDNEQFF
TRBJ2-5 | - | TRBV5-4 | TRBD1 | TGTGCCAGCAGCTTGGAGTGGGGACAGGAGACCCAGTACTTC | CASSLEWGQETQYF
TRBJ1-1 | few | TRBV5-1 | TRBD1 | TGCGCCAGCAGCTTGGGACAGGGTAGCCCCACGACCTCTGAAGCTTTCTTT | CASSLGQGSPTTSEAFF
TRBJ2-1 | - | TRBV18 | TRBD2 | TGTGCCAGCTCACCACCATTCCGACCAACTAGCGGGACTAGCTCCTACAATGAGCAGTTCTTC | CASSPPFRPTSGTSSYNEQFF
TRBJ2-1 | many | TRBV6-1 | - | TGTGCCAGCACCTCTCGTGGGGGGTTGAACAATGAGCAGTTCTTC | CASTSRGGLNNEQFF
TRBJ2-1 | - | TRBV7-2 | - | TGTGCCAGCAGCCTACGACTAAGCCCTTCCTACAATGAGCAGTTCTTC | CASSLRLSPSYNEQFF
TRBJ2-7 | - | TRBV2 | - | TGTGCCAGCAGTGTCGGGGAGACCTACGAGCAGTACTTC | CASSVGETYEQYF
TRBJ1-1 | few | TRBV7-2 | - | TGTGCCAGCAGCTTAGCTGGTCCAGGAACTGAAGCTTTCTTT | CASSLAGPGTEAFF
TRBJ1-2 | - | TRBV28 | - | TGTGCCAGCACAGGTCTATCTGGCTACACCTTC | CASTGLSGYTF
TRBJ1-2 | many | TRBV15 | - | TGTGCCACCAGCACTCCTAAGAACTATGGCTACACCTTC | CATSTPKNYGYTF
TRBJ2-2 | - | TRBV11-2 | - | TGTGCCAGCAGCCGCTTTGTCTCCGGTACCGGGGAGCTGTTTTTT | CASSRFVSGTGELFF
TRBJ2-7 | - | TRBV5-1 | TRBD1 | TGCGCCAGCAGACCCTCGCCAGGGACAGGCGAGCAGTACTTC | CASRPSPGTGEQYF
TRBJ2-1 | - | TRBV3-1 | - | TGTGCCAGCAGCATCGGGGCGGCCTACAATGAGCAGTTCTTC | CASSIGAAYNEQFF
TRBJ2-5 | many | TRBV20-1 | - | TGCAGTGCTAGCCGCGGCCAAGAGACCCAGTACTTC | CSASRGQETQYF
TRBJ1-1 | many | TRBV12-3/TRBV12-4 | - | TGTGCCAGCAGTCGGGACAAGAACACTGAAGCTTTCTTT | CASSRDKNTEAFF
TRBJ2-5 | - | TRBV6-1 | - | TGTGCCAGCAGAATGACCCTGGACTCGCTCCGGACCCAGTACTTC | CASRMTLDSLRTQYF
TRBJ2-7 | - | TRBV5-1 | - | TGCGCCAGCAGCGAGGGGCCGAGCTCCTACGAGCAGTACTTC | CASSEGPSSYEQYF
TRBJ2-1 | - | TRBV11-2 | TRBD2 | TGTGCCAGCAGCTCAACTAGCGGGGGGCCTGAGAACAATGAGCAGTTCTTC | CASSSTSGGPENNEQFF
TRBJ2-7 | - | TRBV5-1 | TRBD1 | TGCGCCAGCAGCGGACAGGGACCGTTCTCCTACGAGCAGTACTTC | CASSGQGPFSYEQYF
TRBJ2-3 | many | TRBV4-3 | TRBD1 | TGCGCCAGCAGCCAAGGGGACAGGGGCACAGATACGCAGTATTTT | CASSQGDRGTDTQYF
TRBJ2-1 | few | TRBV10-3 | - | TGTGCCATCAGTGAACGGTCGGGGGCCCAATACAATGAGCAGTTCTTC | CAISERSGAQYNEQFF
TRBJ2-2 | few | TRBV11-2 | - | TGTGCCAGCAGCTTAATTTTGAGGAACCGAACACCCAACACCGGGGAGCTGTTTTTT | CASSLILRNRTPNTGELFF
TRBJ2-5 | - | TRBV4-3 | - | TGCGCCAGCAGCCTTGTCCGCGGAGAGACCCAGTACTTC | CASSLVRGETQYF